This passage covers 20 T cell receptor beta chains from one sample sequenced in a study of cytomegalovirus exposure and HLA in healthy donors. Use of 60 Vbeta and 13 Jbeta primers characterized the PCR. This table comes from immunoSEQ multiplex PCR, and its TCRdb copy is limited to in-frame clones, with some not included. The sample comprises about 120,000 clones, 77% of which are singletons, and approximately 5.5% rests with the top ten. The source material was PBMCs. All receptors derive from a man between 18 and 29 years old in good health and CMV-seropositive.

The rearrangement links TRBV29-1 to TRBJ2-1, with 11 positions matching TRBD2. V lost 7 bases to trimming and J lost 9 bases; unmatched junction nucleotides: 17. The germline V gene encodes CDR1 SQVTM and CDR2 ANQGSEA. This CDR3 spans 16 amino acids. The DNA for the CDR3 is TGCAGCGCCCCGGGGGGGCTAGCGGGAGGCCGTAGTGAGCAGTTCTTC. Translated, it gives CSAPGGLAGGRSEQFF.

This chain links TRBV2 with TRBJ1-2; 10 nucleotides align to TRBD1. The germline V gene has CDR1 SNHLY and CDR2 FYNNEI. Trimming at V came to 7 bases and at J to 6 bases, leaving 5 bases not matched to a gene. This CDR3 has 13 residues. CDR3 sequence: CASTMGTGDGYTF. In nucleotides, the CDR3 is TGTGCCAGCACCATGGGGACAGGGGATGGCTACACCTTC. Combining the CDR3 with reference TRBV2 and TRBJ1-2 gives the whole variable domain EPEVTQTPSHQVTQMGQEVILRCVPISNHLYFYWYRQILGQKVEFLVSFYNNEISEKSEIFDDQFSVERPDGSNFTLKIRSTKLEDSAMYFCASTMGTGDGYTFGSGTRLTVV.

This chain connects TRBV7-3 to TRBJ2-7, with a weak D call TRBD2 (5 bases). The CDR3 extends over 14 amino acids. The V end was cut by 5 bases, the J end by 2 bases, with 13 bases between. CDR1 is SGHTA and CDR2 is FQGTGA in the germline V gene. The CDR3 coding sequence is TGTGCCAGCAGCCCCGAGGGCGATCCCTACGAGCAGTACTTC. This gives the protein CASSPEGDPYEQYF.

The chain couples TRBV28 to TRBJ2-7; a possible D gene is TRBD1 (6 bases). The V and J ends lost 2 bases and 0 bases respectively, with 17 bases between them. The CDR3 is 17 residues long. The germline V gene has CDR1 MDHEN and CDR2 SYDVKM. Here the CDR3 reads CASSLGTPVPPSYEQYF. The CDR3 DNA follows: TGTGCCAGCAGTTTAGGGACACCGGTTCCCCCCTCCTACGAGCAGTACTTC.

The chain carries TRBV13 and TRBJ2-7; TRBD1 might be the D (6 bases). The length of the CDR3 is 13 residues. Germline V gene sequence: CDR1 PRHDT, CDR2 FYEKMQ (reference sequence). The V and J ends lost 2 bases and 7 bases respectively, with 12 bases between them. In DNA form, the CDR3 reads TGTGCCAGCAGCTTAACAGGGCTCGGAGAGCAGTACTTC. Encoded protein: CASSLTGLGEQYF.

The rearrangement uses TRBV6-6 and TRBJ2-5; D might be TRBD1 (7 bases). Trimming removed 6 bases at V and 3 bases at J, with 14 bases between. The length of the CDR3 is 14 residues. Germline values: CDR1 MNHNY, CDR2 SVGAGI (reference sequence). CDR3 DNA: TGTGCCAGCAGCCAGGGGGGCAGGGAAGAGACCCAGTACTTC. This sequence encodes CASSQGGREETQYF.

Only one count was recorded for this clone. The chain carries TRBV10-2 and TRBJ1-5, with TRBD1 identical over 8 bases. V was pared by 3 bases and J by 1 base, with 5 bases of the junction left unmatched. CDR1 is WSHSY, CDR2 SAAADI, per germline. CDR3 length equals 16 residues. The CDR3 nucleotides read TGCGCCAGCAGTGAAACGGACAGGGTAAGCAATCAGCCCCAGCATTTT. Translated, it gives CASSETDRVSNQPQHF.

The chain recombines TRBV7-9 with TRBJ2-5; TRBD1 is a possible D gene (6 bases). Germline CDR1 and CDR2: SEHNR and FQNEAQ (reference sequence). This CDR3 has 16 amino acids. Trimming removed 4 bases at V and 3 bases at J, with 18 bases between. CDR3 bases: TGTGCCAGCAGCTCCAGGGGCCGTCAGGGTGAAGAGACCCAGTACTTC. Its protein is CASSSRGRQGEETQYF.

This clone was counted between two and nine times. The chain uses TRBV7-9 and TRBJ2-1; TRBD2 is a possible D gene (7 bases). Between the trimmed V and J ends, which lost 3 bases and 5 bases, there was a span of 14 bases. Germline values: CDR1 SEHNR, CDR2 FQNEAQ (reference sequence). The CDR3 spans 15 residues. The CDR3 DNA reads as TGTGCCAGCAGCTTCGGAGGGGGGGCGAACAATGAGCAGTTCTTC. Protein sequence: CASSFGGGANNEQFF.

This chain connects TRBV29-1 to TRBJ1-2; D unclear. The CDR3 extends over 13 amino acids. The germline V and J ends were trimmed by 4 bases and 5 bases, with 14 bases remaining between them. Germline values: CDR1 SQVTM, CDR2 ANQGSEA. The DNA for the CDR3 is TGCAGCGTTGGGGGATCGACTACATATGGCTACACCTTC. Encoded protein: CSVGGSTTYGYTF.

The chain combines TRBV5-1 with TRBJ1-1; weak D call: TRBD1 (5 bases). Per germline, CDR1 SGHRS and CDR2 YFSETQ. The CDR3 has 13 residues. V lost 4 bases and J lost 4, with 11 bases in between. The CDR3 loop reads CASSEGVGTEAFF. The DNA of the CDR3 is TGCGCCAGCAGCGAAGGGGTGGGCACTGAAGCTTTCTTT. The variable domain in full, with the rest retrieved from reference TRBV5-1 and TRBJ1-1, is KAGVTQTPRYLIKTRGQQVTLSCSPISGHRSVSWYQQTPGQGLQFLFEYFSETQRNKGNFPGRFSGRQFSNSRSEMNVSTLELGDSALYLCASSEGVGTEAFFGQGTRLTVV.

The chain recombines TRBV11-3 with TRBJ2-7, with 8 bases matching TRBD1. From germline, CDR1 is SGHNT and CDR2 YENEEA. Trimming cost V 8 bases and J 3 bases; bases outside gene matches: 12. This CDR3 is built from 15 residues. The CDR3 DNA is TGTGCCAGCGTAGCCACCGGGACAGGACACTACGAGCAGTACTTC. Its protein is CASVATGTGHYEQYF.

The V and J genes are TRBV19 and TRBJ2-7; 10 bases align to TRBD1. This CDR3 has 14 residues. CDR1 is LNHDA, CDR2 SQIVND, per germline (reference sequence). V shed 5 bases and J 2 bases; nucleotides not matched to a gene: 3. The CDR3 is CASSRTGGTYEQYF. CDR3 bases: TGTGCCAGTAGTCGGACAGGGGGAACCTACGAGCAGTACTTC.

The V gene is TRBV6-5, the J gene TRBJ1-2; tentatively, D is TRBD1 (6 bases). Trimming stripped 5 bases from V and 4 bases from J, with 11 bases between. In germline, CDR1 is MNHEY, CDR2 SVGAGI. CDR3 size: 13 residues. CDR3 nucleotide sequence: TGTGCCAGCAGTAATACAGGGCCCTATGGCTACACCTTC. It specifies CASSNTGPYGYTF.

The chain employs TRBV18 and TRBJ2-3; TRBD2 might be the D (7 bases). Germline V CDR1 and CDR2: KGHSH, LQKENI. V was cut by 8 bases and J by 5 bases, with 20 bases left in between. The CDR3 contains 15 residues. As DNA, the CDR3 is TGTGCCAGCACCCTATACGGGGGGCTTATAGATACGCAGTATTTT. It is translated as CASTLYGGLIDTQYF.

CDR3 DNA sequence: TGTGCCAGCAGCTCCGGTTCCTATGGCTACACCTTC. Its protein product is CASSSGSYGYTF. V is TRBV7-3 and J is TRBJ1-2; no clear D gene. Germline loops: CDR1 SGHTA, CDR2 FQGTGA. V gave up 4 bases and J gave up 4 bases, with 7 bases separating them. This CDR3 is 12 amino acids long.

This rearrangement joins TRBV5-1 to TRBJ2-3; D may be TRBD2 (6 bases). CDR1 is SGHRS and CDR2 is YFSETQ in the germline V gene. The CDR3 runs 18 residues. The ends were cut back, 0 bases at V and 1 base at J, with 18 bases in the middle. CDR3 DNA sequence: TGCGCCAGCAGCTTGGCCGAAGGGTGGCGGGGAGGCACAGATACGCAGTATTTT. Protein: CASSLAEGWRGGTDTQYF.

This chain joins TRBV18 and TRBJ2-1; TRBD1 aligns across 7 bases. The CDR3 extends over 12 amino acids. Per germline, CDR1 KGHSH and CDR2 LQKENI. V shed 4 bases and J 12 bases; nucleotides not matched to a gene: 6. The CDR3 region is CASSHRQGLQFF. The CDR3 DNA follows: TGTGCCAGCTCACACCGACAGGGTCTGCAGTTCTTC.

This sequence joins TRBV4-1 and TRBJ2-1, with D maybe TRBD2 (5 bases). CDR1 MGHRA and CDR2 YSYEKL come from the germline V gene. Trimming left V 4 bases short and J 9 bases short, with 16 bases between. CDR3 size: 14 residues. The CDR3 loop reads CASSRPGLEGEQFF. CDR3 bases: TGCGCCAGCAGCCGACCGGGCCTAGAGGGTGAGCAGTTCTTC.

The chain employs TRBV5-5 and TRBJ1-1; 7 bases are a match to TRBD1. The germline V gene has CDR1 SGHKS and CDR2 YYEKEE (reference sequence). V was clipped by 4 bases and J by 5 bases; unmatched bases: 11. The CDR3 covers 15 residues. The CDR3 sequence: CASSLTDREVTEAFF. The CDR3 DNA follows: TGTGCCAGCAGCCTGACCGACAGGGAGGTGACTGAAGCTTTCTTT.